A selection of T cell receptor beta chains follows, all from one sample in a study of Ad26.COV2.S vaccination and SARS-CoV-2 variants. Method: immunoSEQ multiplex PCR; TCRdb's copy keeps in-frame clones and lacks some. This sample has about 320,000 clones; around four fifths occur once, and the top ten carry about 2.1%. Here the sequenced sample was peripheral blood, taken in a trial of Ad26.COV2.S vaccine versus placebo. All receptors come from a person aged 18-60 years who received the Ad26.COV2.S COVID-19 vaccine or a placebo. Each CDR3 is given with its conserved first and last residue. The D gene is left open where the match is weak. Size is stated for part of the rows, as once, few or many counts, or as a class when the clone is expanded.

d_gene	v_gene	j_gene	abundance	CDR3nt	CDR3aa
NA	TRBV5-5	TRBJ2-3	NA	TGTGCCAGCAGCTCCTCAGCCAGGTACACAGATACGCAGTATTTT	CASSSSARYTDTQYF
NA	TRBV3-1/TRBV3-2	TRBJ2-1	NA	TGTGCCAGCAGCCAAGTGGCCCCGGGCCCTTCATCCGTCCACCAAAACAATGAGCAGTTCTTC	CASSQVAPGPSSVHQNNEQFF
TRBD2	TRBV9	TRBJ2-7	NA	TGTGCCAGCAGCGTAGGTTTACGGCTGGGGACTACGAGAGACGAGCAGTACTTC	CASSVGLRLGTTRDEQYF
NA	TRBV7-8	TRBJ1-1	NA	TGTGCCAGCAGCGAGATGAACACTGAAGCTTTCTTT	CASSEMNTEAFF
NA	TRBV10-3	TRBJ1-1	few	TGTGCCATCAGGTCGTACGGGGTCGGTGAAGCTTTCTTT	CAIRSYGVGEAFF
NA	TRBV4-2	TRBJ2-2	once	TGTGCCAGCAGCCAGCCACCCGGGGAGCTGTTTTTT	CASSQPPGELFF
TRBD1	TRBV5-4	TRBJ2-2	NA	TGTGCCAGCAGCTTGGGACAGGGGACTGGCACCGGGGAGCTGTTTTTT	CASSLGQGTGTGELFF
TRBD1	TRBV19	TRBJ2-6	NA	TGTGCCAGTACCGAACCGGACAGGGGGCTAGGCGTCCTGACTTTC	CASTEPDRGLGVLTF
NA	TRBV6-1	TRBJ1-4	NA	TGTGCCAGCAGTGAACGAGGTTCTAATGAAAAACTGTTTTTT	CASSERGSNEKLFF
NA	TRBV5-6	TRBJ2-5	NA	TGTGCCAGCAGCTTCAGGGGGGGAGAGACCCAGTACTTC	CASSFRGGETQYF
NA	TRBV11-2	TRBJ1-6	few	TGTGCCAGCAGCTTGAGGGACACCAATTCACCCCTCCACTTT	CASSLRDTNSPLHF
NA	TRBV5-1	TRBJ2-7	NA	TGCGCCAGCAGCTTGAGTGGATACGAGCAGTACTTC	CASSLSGYEQYF
NA	TRBV9	TRBJ2-3	once	TGTGCCAGCAGCGTAGGAAGTTACTTCACAGATACGCAGTATTTT	CASSVGSYFTDTQYF
NA	TRBV6-5	TRBJ1-4	NA	TGTGCCAGCACCCAGACAGGTTTTAATGAAAAACTGTTTTTT	CASTQTGFNEKLFF
NA	TRBV15	TRBJ2-3	NA	TGTGCCACCAGCAGAGATGTCAGGGGCGTAGATACGCAGTATTTT	CATSRDVRGVDTQYF
NA	TRBV24-1	TRBJ2-2	NA	TGTGCCACCGGCAGGGGCCCCATCCCCTCCGGGGAGCTGTTTTTT	CATGRGPIPSGELFF
TRBD2	TRBV28	TRBJ2-5	many	TGTGCCAGCAGTTCCCCCTGGGGCGGGGGGCTACTAGTAGTAAGTCAAGAGACCCAGTACTTC	CASSSPWGGGLLVVSQETQYF
NA	TRBV29-1	TRBJ2-2	NA	TGCAGCGTTGGTGGGGCGGGTACAACGACCGGGGAGCTGTTTTTT	CSVGGAGTTTGELFF
NA	TRBV24-1	TRBJ1-3	NA	TGTGCCACCAGTGCAACAGGGGGAAACACCATATATTTT	CATSATGGNTIYF
NA	TRBV3-1/TRBV3-2	TRBJ1-2	NA	TGTGCCAGCAGCCAAGAAACGGGGGCAGGGCGCTACACCTTC	CASSQETGAGRYTF
NA	TRBV7-9	TRBJ1-2	NA	TGTGCCAACACTAAACTACCGGGGGATGGCTACACCTTC	CANTKLPGDGYTF
NA	TRBV10-2	TRBJ1-2	few	TGCGCCAGCAGTGAAAGGTCCGTAAGCGGCTACACCTTC	CASSERSVSGYTF
NA	TRBV18	TRBJ2-7	NA	TGTGCCAGCTCCCCAGGACCAGGGGAGGGGGAGCAGTACTTC	CASSPGPGEGEQYF
NA	TRBV2	TRBJ1-5	NA	TGTGCCAGCAGTCAAGGGGGAGGGTTCAATCAGCCCCAGCATTTT	CASSQGGGFNQPQHF
NA	TRBV5-8	TRBJ2-2	NA	TGTGCCAGCAGCTTTGCCCCTTATGCCTTCGGGGAGCTGTTTTTT	CASSFAPYAFGELFF
NA	TRBV29-1	TRBJ1-2	NA	TGCAGCGCTCTGACAGATAACTATGGCTACACCTTC	CSALTDNYGYTF
TRBD1	TRBV18	TRBJ2-7	NA	TGTGCCAGCTCACTATCAGGGGGCGCTTCCTACGAGCAGTACTTC	CASSLSGGASYEQYF
NA	TRBV6-1	TRBJ1-1	once	TGTGCCAGCAGTGAAACTCGAGCTTTCTTT	CASSETRAFF
NA	TRBV27	TRBJ2-1	NA	TGTGCCAGCAGTCATCTAGATGAGCAGTTCTTC	CASSHLDEQFF
TRBD2	TRBV7-8	TRBJ2-3	once	TGTGCCAGCAGCTTAGCCCCAGCGGGGGTCACAGATACGCAGTATTTT	CASSLAPAGVTDTQYF
NA	TRBV7-3	TRBJ1-2	NA	TGTGCCAGCAGCGAACAGGGCAGTAACTATGGCTACACCTTC	CASSEQGSNYGYTF
TRBD2	TRBV11-3	TRBJ2-1	NA	TGTGCCAGCAGCTTAGGACTAGCGGATCTTTACAATGAGCAGTTCTTC	CASSLGLADLYNEQFF
TRBD1	TRBV5-1	TRBJ2-7	NA	TGCGCCAGCAGCTTCACCGGGACAGGGGATAACGAGCAGTACTTC	CASSFTGTGDNEQYF
NA	TRBV5-1	TRBJ2-3	NA	TGCGCCAGCAGCCACTCACTGTCGGATACGCAGTATTTT	CASSHSLSDTQYF
TRBD1	TRBV7-2	TRBJ2-7	NA	TGTGCCAGCAGCTTAGTGACAGGGTCTAAGAGCGAGCAGTACTTC	CASSLVTGSKSEQYF
NA	TRBV7-3	TRBJ2-2	NA	TGTGCCAGCAGCTCCGGGACTTTTACCGGGGAGCTGTTTTTT	CASSSGTFTGELFF
NA	TRBV10-3	TRBJ1-1	NA	TGTGCCATCAGTGAAAGGGACACGAGGGGGACTGAAGCTTTCTTT	CAISERDTRGTEAFF
NA	TRBV29-1	TRBJ1-1	NA	TGCAGCGTTCTAAGAACAGGGAGCAATGAAGCTTTCTTT	CSVLRTGSNEAFF
NA	TRBV7-9	TRBJ2-7	few	TGTGCCAGCAGCTTAGCGATGGCAGGGAGCGGGTACGAGCAGTACTTC	CASSLAMAGSGYEQYF
NA	TRBV7-8	TRBJ1-5	NA	TGTGCCAGCAGCTTAGAGTGGGGTAGCAATCAGCCCCAGCATTTT	CASSLEWGSNQPQHF
NA	TRBV5-1	TRBJ1-4	NA	TGCGCCAGCAGCTTGGGTTCCGTTAATGAAAAACTGTTTTTT	CASSLGSVNEKLFF
NA	TRBV19	TRBJ1-4	NA	TGTGCCAGTAGTAGCTCGACAGGACGATTAACTAATGAAAAACTGTTTTTT	CASSSSTGRLTNEKLFF
NA	TRBV19	TRBJ1-6	NA	TGTGCCAGTAGTATCGACAGGACCAAGAGCTCCTATAATTCACCCCTCCACTTT	CASSIDRTKSSYNSPLHF
NA	TRBV7-9	TRBJ1-1	NA	TGTGCCAGCAGCTTGGACGGTTCGGCTGAAGCTTTCTTT	CASSLDGSAEAFF
NA	TRBV2	TRBJ1-3	few	TGTGCCAGCCTCCTCGAGAGCTCTGGAAACACCATATATTTT	CASLLESSGNTIYF